A single sample is the source of the 19 T cell receptor beta chains below, sequenced in a study of T cells in Graves' hyperthyroidism and ophthalmopathy. RNA transcripts served as the template for amplifying TCR beta CDR3 regions. HTBI primers were used for first-round RT-PCR of the TCR CDR3. TCRdb re-analysed the multiplex PCR reads in MiXCR, keeping a single row per CDR3 protein. In the table there are some 400,000 distinct CDR3 sequences, roughly 13% of which are singletons. Sample: blood. All receptors derive from a young man with Graves' hyperthyroidism that later progressed to Graves' ophthalmopathy.

Ten or more counts support this clonotype. CDR3 protein: CSARETGNYEQYF. Here the CDR3 DNA reads TGCAGTGCTAGAGAAACAGGGAACTACGAGCAGTACTTC. V gene TRBV20-1 combines with J gene TRBJ2-7; D is possibly TRBD1 (6 bases). The CDR3 loop spans 13 amino acids. Germline CDR1 reads DFQATT; CDR2 reads SNEGSKA (reference sequence). The V end was cut by 0 bases, the J end by 3 bases, with 9 bases between.

The chain carries TRBV28 and TRBJ2-2; D is perhaps TRBD2 (7 bases). Trimming removed 6 bases from V and 4 bases from J, with 12 bases in between. The CDR3 has 14 residues. In germline, CDR1 is MDHEN, CDR2 SYDVKM. CDR3 protein: CASSRGGATGELFF. CDR3 DNA sequence: TGTGCCAGCAGCCGAGGGGGGGCCACCGGGGAGCTGTTTTTT. Combining the CDR3 with reference TRBV28 and TRBJ2-2 gives the whole variable domain DVKVTQSSRYLVKRTGEKVFLECVQDMDHENMFWYRQDPGLGLRLIYFSYDVKMKEKGDIPEGYSVSREKKERFSLILESASTNQTSMYLCASSRGGATGELFFGEGSRLTVL.

The table lists this clonotype with a few counts. This CDR3 is CATSRQPGEKLFF. Here the CDR3 DNA reads TGTGCCACCAGCAGACAGCCTGGGGAAAAACTGTTTTTT. The chain has TRBV15 and TRBJ1-4; D is undetermined. Trimming took 2 bases from V and 8 from J, leaving 9 bases between them. Germline CDR1 is LNHNV and CDR2 is YYDKDF (reference sequence). This CDR3 comprises 13 residues.

This clonotype was recorded many times. V and J are TRBV24-1 and TRBJ1-5, with a weak D call TRBD1 (6 bases). Germline CDR1 reads KGHDR; CDR2 reads SFDVKD. The CDR3 totals 16 residues. Deletions cut 7 bases from V and 5 bases from J, with 20 bases between. The CDR3 DNA is TGTGCCACCAGGCCATACAGGGTGTTTAAGGATCAGCCCCAGCATTTT. Protein sequence: CATRPYRVFKDQPQHF.

This clonotype was seen repeatedly, ten times or more. The chain employs TRBV29-1 and TRBJ1-5; 7 nucleotides line up with TRBD1. The J segment lost 3 bases and the V segment lost 6 bases, leaving 5 bases of the junction unmatched. CDR3 length: 13 residues. Germline assignment: CDR1 SQVTM and CDR2 ANQGSEA. CDR3 loop: CSVKGGNNQPQHF. DNA for the CDR3: TGCAGCGTGAAAGGGGGCAACAATCAGCCCCAGCATTTT.

The rearrangement uses TRBV28 and TRBJ1-2; D perhaps matches TRBD1 (6 bases). V lost 9 bases and J lost 13, with 15 bases in between. The CDR3 length is 10 residues. CDR1 is MDHEN, CDR2 SYDVKM, per germline. The CDR3 DNA follows: TGTGCCAGTGGCGGGGGGCCCCCCACCTTC. Amino acids: CASGGGPPTF.

This clonotype has ten or more counts. The chain links TRBV20-1 to TRBJ2-5; possible D gene TRBD2, 6 bases. Trimming stripped 3 bases from V and 2 bases from J, with 16 bases between. Germline-derived CDR1 and CDR2 are DFQATT and SNEGSKA (reference sequence). The CDR3 runs 15 residues. CDR3 region: CSARGSGRIQETQYF. DNA for the CDR3: TGCAGTGCTAGGGGAAGCGGGCGGATTCAAGAGACCCAGTACTTC.

This rearrangement joins TRBV27 to TRBJ2-7; TRBD2 aligns across 7 bases. J gave up 3 bases and V 6 bases, and 8 bases lay outside the gene matches. CDR1 and CDR2 (germline): MNHEY, SMNVEV (reference sequence). The CDR3 spans 14 residues. The CDR3 sequence: CASSPGGGGYEQYF. The CDR3 nucleotides read TGTGCCAGCAGCCCCGGCGGCGGGGGCTACGAGCAGTACTTC.

V and J are TRBV2 and TRBJ1-3; weak D call: TRBD1 (6 bases). The V end was cut by 9 bases, the J end by 7 bases, with 28 bases between. Germline values: CDR1 SNHLY, CDR2 FYNNEI. There are 17 residues in the CDR3. The CDR3 loop reads CASSPVATGWNPNTIYF. The CDR3 bases are TGTGCCAGTAGCCCCGTAGCGACAGGATGGAATCCGAACACCATATATTTT.

This clonotype was picked up many times. The rearrangement uses TRBV20-1 and TRBJ2-1, with D perhaps matching TRBD1 (5 bases). This CDR3 contains 14 residues. Germline CDR1 is DFQATT and CDR2 is SNEGSKA (reference sequence). The V gene lost 1 base and the J gene lost 0 bases, with 7 bases spanning the gap. The CDR3 bases are TGCAGTGCTAGAGCCAGGGCCTCCTACAATGAGCAGTTCTTC. Translation gives CSARARASYNEQFF.

About this clonotype itself: This sequence may be a read error, since a much larger clone differs from it by one base. The chain uses TRBV7-2 and TRBJ2-3; 10 bases are shared with TRBD2. CDR3 length equals 14 residues. Germline CDR1 SGHTA, CDR2 FQGNSA. DNA for the CDR3: TGTGCCGGCAGCTTCCGACTAGCGGGAGATACGCAGTATTTT. This gives the protein CAGSFRLAGDTQYF.

This rearrangement joins TRBV5-1 to TRBJ2-7; D might be TRBD2 (5 bases). In germline, CDR1 is SGHRS, CDR2 YFSETQ. V dropped 1 base and J dropped 1 base, with 12 bases sitting between them. The CDR3 length is 15 residues. CDR3 DNA sequence: TGCGCCAGCAGCTTGACGGGGTCTCATTCCTACGAGCAGTACTTC. It encodes CASSLTGSHSYEQYF.

This clonotype is medium-sized. The rearrangement uses TRBV6-1 and TRBJ1-2; unclear D gene. The CDR3 spans 13 residues. V was shortened by 2 bases and J by 2 bases, with 6 bases between the two germline ends. Looked up from germline, CDR1 is MNHNS and CDR2 is SASEGT. CDR3 amino acids: CASSETENYGYTF. Here the CDR3 DNA reads TGTGCCAGCAGTGAAACAGAAAACTATGGCTACACCTTC.

Points on this clonotype: One base away lies a much larger clone, so this may be a sequencing read error. The chain employs TRBV4-2 and TRBJ2-7; the match to TRBD2 covers 12 bases. This CDR3 region has 16 residues. Germline V gives CDR1 LGHNA, CDR2 YNFKEQ. This chain's CDR3 is CASSRDGGLAGYGQYF. DNA for the CDR3: TGTGCCAGCAGCCGAGACGGGGGACTAGCGGGCTACGGGCAGTACTTC.

This clonotype was seen ten or more times. The gene calls are TRBV29-1 and TRBJ2-1; D is tentatively TRBD1 or TRBD2 (5 bases each). V was pared by 4 bases and J by 0 bases, with 7 bases between. This CDR3 region has 13 residues. Looked up from germline, CDR1 is SQVTM and CDR2 is ANQGSEA. The CDR3 bases are TGCAGCGTTGGGGGGAGCTCCTACAATGAGCAGTTCTTC. The encoded protein is CSVGGSSYNEQFF.

In this sample, this clonotype turned up many times. This CDR3 is CASSQEWQGGEAFF. CDR3 sequence (DNA): TGTGCCAGCAGCCAAGAGTGGCAGGGGGGTGAAGCTTTCTTT. This sequence joins TRBV3-1 and TRBJ1-1; 7 nucleotides align to TRBD1. The CDR3 runs to 14 residues. The V gene end was trimmed by 0 bases and the J gene end by 7 bases; junction bases not matched to a gene: 5. Germline CDR1 and CDR2: LGHDT and YNNKEL (reference sequence).

In its sample, this clonotype was seen a few times. The chain joins TRBV9 to TRBJ1-3; unclear D gene. The V end lost 0 bases, the J end lost 4 bases, and 11 bases lay between the germline ends. CDR3 length: 15 amino acids. Germline values: CDR1 SGDLS, CDR2 YYNGEE. This chain's CDR3 is CASSVEAIIGNTIYF. DNA of the CDR3: TGTGCCAGCAGCGTAGAGGCTATAATCGGAAACACCATATATTTT. The full variable domain, rest sourced from reference TRBV9 and TRBJ1-3, is DSGVTQTPKHLITATGQRVTLRCSPRSGDLSVYWYQQSLDQGLQFLIQYYNGEERAKGNILERFSAQQFPDLHSELNLSSLELGDSALYFCASSVEAIIGNTIYFGEGSWLTVV.

This clonotype was counted ten times or more. The genes are TRBV7-9 and TRBJ2-1, with TRBD2 matching 9 bases. Germline-derived CDR1 and CDR2 are SEHNR and FQNEAQ (reference sequence). J was trimmed by 2 bases and V by 5 bases; bases with no gene match: 10. The CDR3 has 17 amino acids. CDR3 DNA sequence: TGTGCCAGCAGCGGGAGAGGGCAGCGGGGGGCCTACAATGAGCAGTTCTTC. Amino acid sequence: CASSGRGQRGAYNEQFF.

In its sample, this clonotype was seen many times. The junction departs from germline at one end; a sequencing error may be responsible. J is TRBJ2-3 and V is TRBV28; D uncertain. Germline-derived CDR1 and CDR2 are MDHEN and SYDVKM. This CDR3 has 12 amino acids. CDR3 nucleotide sequence: TGCGCCAGCAGCTTACGCACAGATACGCAGTATTTT. It specifies CASSLRTDTQYF.